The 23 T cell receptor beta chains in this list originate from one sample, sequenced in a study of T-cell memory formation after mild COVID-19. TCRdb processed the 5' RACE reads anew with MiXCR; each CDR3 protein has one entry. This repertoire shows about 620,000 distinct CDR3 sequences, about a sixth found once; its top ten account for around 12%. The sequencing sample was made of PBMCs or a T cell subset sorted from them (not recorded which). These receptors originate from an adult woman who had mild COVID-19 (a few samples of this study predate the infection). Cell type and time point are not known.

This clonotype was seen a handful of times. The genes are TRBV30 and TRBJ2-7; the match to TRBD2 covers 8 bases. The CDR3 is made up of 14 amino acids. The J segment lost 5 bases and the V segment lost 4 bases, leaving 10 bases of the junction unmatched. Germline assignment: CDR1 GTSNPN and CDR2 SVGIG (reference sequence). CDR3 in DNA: TGTGCCTGGACCCGCGGGGGACTAGGAAACGAGCAGTACTTC. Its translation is CAWTRGGLGNEQYF.

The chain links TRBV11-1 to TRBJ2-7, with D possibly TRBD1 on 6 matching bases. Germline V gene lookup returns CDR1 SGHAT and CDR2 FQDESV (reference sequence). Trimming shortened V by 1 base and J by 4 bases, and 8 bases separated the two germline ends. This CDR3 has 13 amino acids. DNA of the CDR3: TGTGCCAGCAGCTTAGAGGACAGTTACGAGCAGTACTTC. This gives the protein CASSLEDSYEQYF.

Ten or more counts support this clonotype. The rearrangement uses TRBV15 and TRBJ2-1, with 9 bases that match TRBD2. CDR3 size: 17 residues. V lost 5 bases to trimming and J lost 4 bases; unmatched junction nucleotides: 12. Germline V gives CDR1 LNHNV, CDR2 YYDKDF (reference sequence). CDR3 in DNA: TGTGCCACCAGCGCTAGCGGGACGTTCTTCGGGTACAATGAGCAGTTCTTC. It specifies CATSASGTFFGYNEQFF.

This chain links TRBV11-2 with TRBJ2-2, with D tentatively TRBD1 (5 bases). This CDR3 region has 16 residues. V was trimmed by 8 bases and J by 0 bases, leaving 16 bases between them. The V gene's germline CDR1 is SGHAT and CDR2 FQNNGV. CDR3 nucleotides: TGTGCCAGCTATCTCTGGGGCACTTCGAACACCGGGGAGCTGTTTTTT. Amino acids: CASYLWGTSNTGELFF.

In DNA form, the CDR3 reads TGTGCCATCAGAGGACAGGAAGAGACCCAGTACTTC. Encoded protein: CAIRGQEETQYF. The chain has TRBV10-3 and TRBJ2-5; 7 nucleotides match TRBD1. CDR1 is ENHRY, CDR2 SYGVKD, per germline. The CDR3 sequence is 12 residues long. V shed 6 bases, J shed 3 bases, and the junction held 1 base outside the gene matches.

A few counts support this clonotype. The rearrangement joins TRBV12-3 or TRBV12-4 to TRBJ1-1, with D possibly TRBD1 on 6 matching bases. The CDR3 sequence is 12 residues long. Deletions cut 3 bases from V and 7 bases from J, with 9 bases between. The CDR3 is CASSLEGHEAFF. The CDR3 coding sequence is TGTGCCAGCAGTTTGGAGGGACATGAAGCTTTCTTT.

CDR3 sequence reads: CSVTILNTEAFF. The CDR3 nucleotides read TGCAGCGTTACTATTCTGAACACTGAAGCTTTCTTT. The chain is built from TRBV29-1 and TRBJ1-1; D remains ambiguous. CDR3 length: 12 amino acids. The germline V and J ends were trimmed by 5 bases and 0 bases, with 7 bases remaining between them. Germline V CDR1 and CDR2: SQVTM, ANQGSEA.

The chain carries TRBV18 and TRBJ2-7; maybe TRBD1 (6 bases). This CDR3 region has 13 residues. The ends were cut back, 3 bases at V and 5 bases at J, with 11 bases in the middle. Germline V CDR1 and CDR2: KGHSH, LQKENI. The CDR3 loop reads CASSPYRTDEQYF. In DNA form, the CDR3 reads TGTGCCAGCTCACCCTATCGGACAGACGAGCAGTACTTC. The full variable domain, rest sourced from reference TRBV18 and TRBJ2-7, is NAGVMQNPRHLVRRRGQEARLRCSPMKGHSHVYWYRQLPEEGLKFMVYLQKENIIDESGMPKERFSAEFPKEGPSILRIQQVVRGDSAAYFCASSPYRTDEQYFGPGTRLTVT.

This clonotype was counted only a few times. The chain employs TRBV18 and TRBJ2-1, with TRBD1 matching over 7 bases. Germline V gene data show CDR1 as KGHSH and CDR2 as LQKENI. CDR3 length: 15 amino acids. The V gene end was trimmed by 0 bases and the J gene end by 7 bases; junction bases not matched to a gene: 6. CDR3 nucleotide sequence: TGTGCCAGCTCACCACCGATGGGACAGCTAAATGAGCAGTTCTTC. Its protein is CASSPPMGQLNEQFF.

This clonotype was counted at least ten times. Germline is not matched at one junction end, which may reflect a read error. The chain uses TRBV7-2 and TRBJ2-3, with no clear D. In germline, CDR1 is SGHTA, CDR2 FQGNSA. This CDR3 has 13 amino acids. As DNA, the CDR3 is TGTGCCAGCAGTTTAGGATGGGGAGATACGCAGTATTTT. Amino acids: CASSLGWGDTQYF.

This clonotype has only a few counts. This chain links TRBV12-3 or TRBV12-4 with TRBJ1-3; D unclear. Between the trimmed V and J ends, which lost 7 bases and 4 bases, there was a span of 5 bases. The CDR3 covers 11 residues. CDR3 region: CASTGGNTIYF. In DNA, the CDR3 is TGTGCCAGCACGGGGGGAAACACCATATATTTT.

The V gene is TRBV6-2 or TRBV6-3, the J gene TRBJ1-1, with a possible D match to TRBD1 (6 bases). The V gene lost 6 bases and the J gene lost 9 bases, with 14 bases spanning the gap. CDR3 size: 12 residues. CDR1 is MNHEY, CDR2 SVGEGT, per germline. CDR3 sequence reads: CASSADRTQAFF. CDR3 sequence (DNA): TGTGCCAGCAGCGCAGACAGGACTCAAGCTTTCTTT.

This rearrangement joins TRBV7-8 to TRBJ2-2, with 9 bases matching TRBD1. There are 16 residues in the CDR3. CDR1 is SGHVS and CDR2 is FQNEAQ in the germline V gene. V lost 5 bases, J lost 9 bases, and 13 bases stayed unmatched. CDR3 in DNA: TGTGCCAGCAGCATATATGGACAGGGGTTTTCAAGGGAGCTGTTTTTT. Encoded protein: CASSIYGQGFSRELFF.

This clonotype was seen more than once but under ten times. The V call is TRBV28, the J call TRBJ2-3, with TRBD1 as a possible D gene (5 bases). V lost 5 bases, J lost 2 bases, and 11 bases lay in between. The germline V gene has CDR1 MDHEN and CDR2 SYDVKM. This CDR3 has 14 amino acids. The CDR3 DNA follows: TGTGCCAGCAGTACGAGACAGCTCACAGATACGCAGTATTTT. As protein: CASSTRQLTDTQYF.

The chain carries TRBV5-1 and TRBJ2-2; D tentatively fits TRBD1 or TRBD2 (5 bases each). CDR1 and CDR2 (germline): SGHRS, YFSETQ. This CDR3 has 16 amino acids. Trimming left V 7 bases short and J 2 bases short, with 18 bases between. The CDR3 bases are TGCGCCAGCGCGAAAACCGGGACCTCTAACACCGGGGAGCTGTTTTTT. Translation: CASAKTGTSNTGELFF.

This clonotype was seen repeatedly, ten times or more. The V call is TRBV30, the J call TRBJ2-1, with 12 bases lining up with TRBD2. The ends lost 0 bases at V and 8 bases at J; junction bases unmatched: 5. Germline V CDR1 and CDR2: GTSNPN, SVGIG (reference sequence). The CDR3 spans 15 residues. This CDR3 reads CAWSVYPSGRDEQFF. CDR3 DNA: TGTGCCTGGAGTGTATATCCTAGCGGGAGGGATGAGCAGTTCTTC.

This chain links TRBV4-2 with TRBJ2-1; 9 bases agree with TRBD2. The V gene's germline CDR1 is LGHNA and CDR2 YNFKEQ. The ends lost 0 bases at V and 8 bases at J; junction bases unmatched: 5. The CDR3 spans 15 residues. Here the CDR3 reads CASSQDRVAGDEQFF. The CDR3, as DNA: TGTGCCAGCAGCCAAGATCGGGTAGCGGGAGATGAGCAGTTCTTC.

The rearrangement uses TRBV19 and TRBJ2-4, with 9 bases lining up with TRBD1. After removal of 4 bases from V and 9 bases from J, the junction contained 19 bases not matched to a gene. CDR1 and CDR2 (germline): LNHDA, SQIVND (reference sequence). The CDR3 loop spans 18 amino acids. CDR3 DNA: TGTGCCAGTAGTAGAAGAACAGGGGGCGCGAGTGTGTATAGCATTCAGTACTTC. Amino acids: CASSRRTGGASVYSIQYF.

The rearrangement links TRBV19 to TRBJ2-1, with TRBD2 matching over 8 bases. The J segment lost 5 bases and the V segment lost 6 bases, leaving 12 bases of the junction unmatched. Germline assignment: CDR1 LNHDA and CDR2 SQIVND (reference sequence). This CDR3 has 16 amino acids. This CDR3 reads CASRARISGINNEQFF. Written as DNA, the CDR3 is TGTGCCAGTAGAGCACGGATTAGCGGGATCAACAATGAGCAGTTCTTC.

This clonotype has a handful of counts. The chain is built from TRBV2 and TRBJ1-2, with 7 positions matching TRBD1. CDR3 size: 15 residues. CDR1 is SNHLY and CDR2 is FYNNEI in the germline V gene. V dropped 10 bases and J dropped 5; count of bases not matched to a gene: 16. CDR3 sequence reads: CATSQAGQGVYGYTF. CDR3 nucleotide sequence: TGTGCCACCAGCCAGGCGGGCCAGGGGGTGTATGGCTACACCTTC.

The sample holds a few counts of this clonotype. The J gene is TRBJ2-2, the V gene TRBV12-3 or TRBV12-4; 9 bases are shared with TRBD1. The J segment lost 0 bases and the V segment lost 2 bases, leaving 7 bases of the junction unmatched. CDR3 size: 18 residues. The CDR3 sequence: CASSLFIGDRANTGELFF. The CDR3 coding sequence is TGTGCCAGCAGTTTATTTATTGGGGACAGGGCGAACACCGGGGAGCTGTTTTTT.

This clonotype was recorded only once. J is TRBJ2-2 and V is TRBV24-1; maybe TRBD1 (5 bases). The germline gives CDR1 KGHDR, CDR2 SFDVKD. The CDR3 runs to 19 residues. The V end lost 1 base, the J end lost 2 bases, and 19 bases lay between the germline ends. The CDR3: CATSDFEAYQGTNTGELFF. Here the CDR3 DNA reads TGTGCCACCAGTGATTTTGAGGCTTATCAGGGAACAAACACCGGGGAGCTGTTTTTT.

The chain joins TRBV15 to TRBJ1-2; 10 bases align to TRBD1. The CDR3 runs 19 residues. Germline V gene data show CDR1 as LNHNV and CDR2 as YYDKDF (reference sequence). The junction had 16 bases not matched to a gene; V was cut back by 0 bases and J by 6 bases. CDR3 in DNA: TGTGCCACCAGCAGAGATATCTTCGACAGGGGGCGAGGTGTGCATGGCTACACCTTC. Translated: CATSRDIFDRGRGVHGYTF.